This T cell receptor beta chain came from a study of beta chain features in type 1 diabetes. Sorting with CD45RO/CCR7/CD25/CD127/CD95/CD27 yielded naive, central memory, regulatory and stem-like memory CD4+ cells. The sample holds a few counts of this clone. The CDR3 consists of 15 residues. Trimming stripped 1 base from V and 1 base from J, with 10 bases between. Germline V gene lookup returns CDR1 KGHSH and CDR2 LQKENI. Expressed TCRB transcripts got sequenced, as all isolated RNA was reverse transcribed. The protocol was immunoSEQ multiplex PCR, while the TCRdb copy is restricted to in-frame clones and leaves out a portion. The table includes 900,000 or so clones, about a sixth detected once.

Sequencing was done on a sample of naive CD4+ T cells from blood. The chain employs TRBV18 and TRBJ2-5; D unresolved. The source of this sequence is a woman aged 18-35 years in good health. As DNA, the CDR3 is TGTGCCAGCTCACCACGACTGCGCCCCCAAGAGACCCAGTACTTC. Amino acids: CASSPRLRPQETQYF.